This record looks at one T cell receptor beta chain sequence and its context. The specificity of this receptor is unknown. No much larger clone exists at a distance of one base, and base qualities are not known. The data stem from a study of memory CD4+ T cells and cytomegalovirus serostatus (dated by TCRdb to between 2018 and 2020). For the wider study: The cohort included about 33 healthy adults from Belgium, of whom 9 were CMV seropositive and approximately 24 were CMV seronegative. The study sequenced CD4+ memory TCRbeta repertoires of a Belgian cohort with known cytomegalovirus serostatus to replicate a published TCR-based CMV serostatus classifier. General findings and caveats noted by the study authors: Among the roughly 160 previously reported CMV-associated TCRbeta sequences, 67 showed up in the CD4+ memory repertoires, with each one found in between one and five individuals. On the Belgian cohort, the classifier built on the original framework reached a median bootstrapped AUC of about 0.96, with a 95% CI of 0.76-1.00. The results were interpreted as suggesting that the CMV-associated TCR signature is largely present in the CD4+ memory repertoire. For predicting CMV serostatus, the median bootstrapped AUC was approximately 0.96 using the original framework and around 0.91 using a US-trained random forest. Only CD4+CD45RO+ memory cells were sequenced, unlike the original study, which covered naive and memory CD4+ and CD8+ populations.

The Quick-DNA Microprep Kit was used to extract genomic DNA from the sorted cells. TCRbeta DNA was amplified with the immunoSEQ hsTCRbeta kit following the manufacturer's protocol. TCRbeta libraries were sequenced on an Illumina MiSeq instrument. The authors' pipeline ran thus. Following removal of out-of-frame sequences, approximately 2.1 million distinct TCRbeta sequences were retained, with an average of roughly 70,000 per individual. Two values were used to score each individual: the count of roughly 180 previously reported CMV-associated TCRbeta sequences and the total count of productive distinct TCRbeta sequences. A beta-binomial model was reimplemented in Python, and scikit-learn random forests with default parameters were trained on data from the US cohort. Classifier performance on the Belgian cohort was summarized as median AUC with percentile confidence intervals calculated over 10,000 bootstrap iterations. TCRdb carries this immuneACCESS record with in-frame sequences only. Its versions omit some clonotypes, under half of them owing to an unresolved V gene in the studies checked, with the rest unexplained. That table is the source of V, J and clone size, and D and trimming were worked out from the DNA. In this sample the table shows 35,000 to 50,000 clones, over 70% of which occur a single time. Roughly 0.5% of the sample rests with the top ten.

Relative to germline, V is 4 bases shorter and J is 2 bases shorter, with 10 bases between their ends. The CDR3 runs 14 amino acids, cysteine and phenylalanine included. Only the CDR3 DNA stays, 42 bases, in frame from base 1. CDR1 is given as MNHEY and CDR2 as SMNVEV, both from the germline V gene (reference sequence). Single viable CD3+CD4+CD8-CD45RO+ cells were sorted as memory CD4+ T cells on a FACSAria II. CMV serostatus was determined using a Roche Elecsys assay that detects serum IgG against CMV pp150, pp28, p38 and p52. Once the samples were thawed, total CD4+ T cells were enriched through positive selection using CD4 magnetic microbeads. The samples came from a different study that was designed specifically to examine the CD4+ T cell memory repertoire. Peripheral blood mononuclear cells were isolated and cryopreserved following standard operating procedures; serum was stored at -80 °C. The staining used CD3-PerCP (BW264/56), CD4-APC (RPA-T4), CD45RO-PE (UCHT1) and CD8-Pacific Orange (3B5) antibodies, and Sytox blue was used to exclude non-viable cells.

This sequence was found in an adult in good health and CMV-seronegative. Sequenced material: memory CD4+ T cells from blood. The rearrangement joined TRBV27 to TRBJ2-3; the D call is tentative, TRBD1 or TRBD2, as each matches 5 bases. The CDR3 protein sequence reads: CASSWDHSTDTQYF. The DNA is TGTGCCAGCAGTTGGGACCACTCCACAGATACGCAGTATTTT.